This section outlines one TCR beta chain sequence together with its context. Its specific antigen is unknown. One end of the junction varies from germline; a read error may be responsible. There are 16 amino acids in the CDR3, from cysteine to phenylalanine inclusive. Just the 48-base CDR3 DNA is kept, in frame starting at base 1. The germline V gene (reference sequence) provides CDR1 SSHAT and CDR2 FNYEAQ. The immunoSEQ Assay, a bias-controlled multiplex PCR, was used to amplify TCRbeta CDR3 regions from genomic DNA. The paper's processing steps were these. Within the assay, amplification of reference gene primers was used to estimate how many nucleated cells each sample contained. To quantify the absolute abundance of each unique TCRbeta CDR3 rearrangement, sequence reads were collapsed and filtered. For each sample, productive Simpson clonality was calculated by taking the square root of Simpson's diversity index across productive rearrangements. The clones in this table, taken by TCRdb from immuneACCESS, are in-frame only. Not every clone is retained; where verified, under half of the shortfall comes from an unresolved V gene, and the cause of the rest is unknown. Clone size and V and J calls were adopted from that table, with D and trimming inferred from the DNA. In all, the sample holds roughly 200,000 clones, and about four fifths of those were seen once. The ten largest make up about 11% of the sample.

This record comes from a study of blood T cell repertoires in COVID-19 (dated by TCRdb to 2018 to 2021). For the wider study: Samples from collaborators originated in the United States, Italy and Spain and spanned both the acute and convalescent phases of COVID-19. The material from the prospective study consisted of cDNA or gDNA derived from T cells, B-cell-depleted T cells, or PBMCs. The samples were drawn from two sources: the first 160 participants of the ongoing ImmuneRACE study, and 950 to 1,500 subjects contributed by 6 global collaborators. Nearly every sample came with metadata listing a de-identified subject ID, COVID-19 status, age in years and sex. Deeply sampled blood TCRbeta repertoires from subjects exposed to, actively infected with, or recovered from COVID-19 were included in the dataset. The repertoires were released in a freely available public database intended as a resource for research on the immune response to SARS-CoV-2. Where available, HLA class I and class II types were obtained from metadata supplied by the sample provider rather than from assay-based typing.

One collaborating source in Seattle enrolled patients while the patients were actively infected and followed the patients over time throughout the course of disease. Whole blood was collected in K2EDTA tubes by collaborating institutions according to the institutions' own protocols. For TCRbeta analysis, collaborators shipped samples in one of three forms: frozen whole blood, isolated PBMCs, or DNA extracted from either of those sample types. The research as a whole found: Clinical and demographic metadata were provided uncurated, with the amount varying by source and participant.

What was sequenced was peripheral blood. The chain is assembled from TRBV7-7 and TRBJ2-5; 9 bases in the middle match TRBD2. The sequence was collected from a middle-aged woman with COVID-19, enrolled during active disease. This receptor has the CDR3 CASSLLVSGGLETQYF. The DNA is as follows: TGTGCTAGCAGCTTATTAGTTAGCGGGGGTCTGGAGACCCAGTACTTC.